The 21 T cell receptor beta chains reported below all come from one sample, sequenced in a study of identical twins. Via MiXCR, TCRdb re-called the 5' RACE reads, giving one row per CDR3 protein. The data contain 700,000 or so distinct CDR3 sequences, 8.6% of them singletons. This sample also appeared in a second study, on yellow fever vaccine responses in identical twins.

Sequenced: PBMCs. Receptors were obtained from a young woman in good health.

This clonotype has more than one count but fewer than ten. V is TRBV2 and J is TRBJ2-2; tentative D call: TRBD2 (6 bases). The CDR3 totals 14 residues. Germline CDR1 and CDR2: SNHLY and FYNNEI. V was trimmed by 4 bases and J by 5 bases, leaving 11 bases between them. CDR3 sequence reads: CASSGGTITGELFF. CDR3 nucleotide sequence: TGTGCCAGCAGTGGCGGGACCATTACCGGGGAGCTGTTTTTT.

This clonotype was detected a few times. The chain links TRBV20-1 to TRBJ2-7, with D possibly matching TRBD1 (6 bases). CDR1 is DFQATT, CDR2 SNEGSKA, per germline (reference sequence). The CDR3 runs 15 residues. Trimming left V 4 bases short and J 2 bases short, with 18 bases between. The CDR3: CSANPGHTHPYEQYF. Written as DNA, the CDR3 is TGCAGTGCTAACCCGGGACATACCCATCCCTACGAGCAGTACTTC.

The V gene is TRBV6-1, the J gene TRBJ2-7; tentatively, D is TRBD1 (5 bases). Looked up from germline, CDR1 is MNHNS and CDR2 is SASEGT. The CDR3 totals 13 residues. V shed 6 bases and J shed 1 base, with 10 bases lying between them. For the CDR3, the DNA is TGTGCCAGCAGAACAGGAAGGTCCTACGAGCAGTACTTC. This encodes CASRTGRSYEQYF.

This clonotype has ten or more counts. The chain has TRBV5-1 and TRBJ2-1; D might be TRBD2 (5 bases). V lost 0 bases, J lost 9 bases, and 16 bases lay in between. This CDR3 is 15 amino acids long. Looked up from germline, CDR1 is SGHRS and CDR2 is YFSETQ. The chain's CDR3 is CASSLVSGEMREQFF. CDR3 sequence (DNA): TGCGCCAGCAGCTTGGTCAGCGGCGAGATGCGTGAGCAGTTCTTC. Full variable domain (missing parts from reference TRBV5-1 and TRBJ2-1): KAGVTQTPRYLIKTRGQQVTLSCSPISGHRSVSWYQQTPGQGLQFLFEYFSETQRNKGNFPGRFSGRQFSNSRSEMNVSTLELGDSALYLCASSLVSGEMREQFFGPGTRLTVL.

The rearrangement joins TRBV29-1 to TRBJ2-7; no firm D call. With 5 bases removed from V and 6 bases from J, the gap between germline ends came to 11 bases. This CDR3 is built from 11 residues. Germline V lookup: CDR1 SQVTM, CDR2 ANQGSEA. In DNA, the CDR3 is TGCAGCGTTTTGACCTTGACCGAGCAGTACTTC. Translating gives CSVLTLTEQYF.

The sample holds many counts of this clonotype. The chain couples TRBV5-5 to TRBJ2-4; no clear D. Trimming took 4 bases from V and 10 from J, leaving 9 bases between them. The CDR3 is 11 amino acids. Germline V gives CDR1 SGHKS, CDR2 YYEKEE (reference sequence). The CDR3 spells CASSPEQIQYF. CDR3 nucleotides: TGTGCCAGCAGCCCGGAGCAGATTCAGTACTTC.

This chain uses TRBV27 with TRBJ2-2; no clear D. The ends were cut back, 3 bases at V and 6 bases at J, with 8 bases in the middle. The CDR3 spans 13 residues. The germline V gene has CDR1 MNHEY and CDR2 SMNVEV (reference sequence). The CDR3 is CASSFEVAGELFF. CDR3 nucleotides: TGTGCCAGCAGTTTTGAGGTGGCCGGGGAGCTGTTTTTT.

In its sample, this clonotype was seen a few times. V gene TRBV2 combines with J gene TRBJ2-1; possibly TRBD2 for D (5 bases). The CDR3 loop spans 15 amino acids. The ends were cut back, 2 bases at V and 6 bases at J, with 14 bases in the middle. Germline CDR1 and CDR2: SNHLY and FYNNEI. The CDR3 DNA sequence: TGTGCCAGCAGTGAATTCAGAGGGCCCTCCAATGAGCAGTTCTTC. Encoded protein: CASSEFRGPSNEQFF.

A few counts support this clonotype. The chain uses TRBV7-8 and TRBJ1-6, with TRBD1 matching over 8 bases. The junction had 5 bases not matched to a gene; V was cut back by 2 bases and J by 8 bases. The CDR3 runs 15 residues. Germline CDR1 and CDR2: SGHVS and FQNEAQ. This CDR3 reads CASSLRDRGDSPLHF. The CDR3 DNA is TGTGCCAGCAGCTTAAGAGACAGGGGAGATTCACCCCTCCACTTT.

This clonotype has just a few counts. The chain combines TRBV12-3 or TRBV12-4 with TRBJ1-2; TRBD1 matches 7 bases. The ends lost 6 bases at V and 4 bases at J; junction bases unmatched: 8. The CDR3 consists of 14 residues. This chain's CDR3 is CASREGQPSYGYTF. CDR3 nucleotide sequence: TGTGCCAGCAGGGAGGGACAGCCAAGCTATGGCTACACCTTC.

This clonotype has only a few counts. This chain uses TRBV12-3 or TRBV12-4 with TRBJ1-6; D possibly corresponds to TRBD1 (6 bases). This CDR3 comprises 15 residues. Trimming shortened V by 5 bases and J by 9 bases, and 17 bases separated the two germline ends. This CDR3 is CASSTAETGISPLHF. The CDR3 DNA is TGTGCCAGCAGTACAGCAGAGACAGGAATTTCACCCCTCCACTTT.

This clonotype was seen repeatedly, ten times or more. The genes are TRBV4-3 and TRBJ2-7, with D possibly matching TRBD1 (6 bases). The CDR3 extends over 16 amino acids. Germline V CDR1 and CDR2: LGHNA, YSLEER. V was shortened by 0 bases and J by 0 bases, with 12 bases between the two germline ends. The CDR3 loop reads CASSQDPGDLSYEQYF. The DNA of the CDR3 is TGCGCCAGCAGCCAAGATCCAGGGGATCTCTCCTACGAGCAGTACTTC.

Ten or more counts support this clonotype. The V call is TRBV7-3, the J call TRBJ2-1; 8 bases align to TRBD1. The germline CDR1 and CDR2 sequences are SGHTA and FQGTGA. The CDR3 sequence is 16 residues long. The junction had 8 bases not matched to a gene; V was cut back by 6 bases and J by 1 base. The DNA of the CDR3 is TGTGCCAGCAGACTGTCCGGGACAGGTTCCTACAATGAGCAGTTCTTC. Its protein product is CASRLSGTGSYNEQFF.

This clonotype was recorded a few times. The chain carries TRBV20-1 and TRBJ2-7; TRBD1 is a possible D gene (5 bases). The CDR3 extends over 14 amino acids. CDR1 is DFQATT and CDR2 is SNEGSKA in the germline V gene (reference sequence). The ends were cut back, 0 bases at V and 0 bases at J, with 9 bases in the middle. Here the CDR3 reads CSARDAGNSYEQYF. In nucleotides, the CDR3 is TGCAGTGCTAGAGATGCAGGGAACTCCTACGAGCAGTACTTC.

This clonotype was seen a few times. The chain recombines TRBV12-3 or TRBV12-4 with TRBJ2-3; D might be TRBD1 (5 bases). CDR3 size: 17 residues. Trimming removed 2 bases from V and 0 bases from J, with 15 bases in between. CDR3 sequence reads: CASSLRGSSSSTDTQYF. The CDR3 nucleotides are TGTGCCAGCAGTTTAAGGGGAAGTTCGAGTAGCACAGATACGCAGTATTTT.

This chain links TRBV5-1 with TRBJ1-1, with a tentative D call TRBD1 (6 bases). This CDR3 has 15 residues. Germline V gene data show CDR1 as SGHRS and CDR2 as YFSETQ. V was cut by 4 bases and J by 2 bases, with 15 bases left in between. CDR3 loop: CASSGDVGGNTEAFF. Here the CDR3 DNA reads TGCGCCAGCAGCGGGGACGTCGGGGGCAACACTGAAGCTTTCTTT.

The V call is TRBV12-3 or TRBV12-4, the J call TRBJ2-7; 8 nucleotides align to TRBD2. This CDR3 region has 16 residues. After removal of 7 bases from V and 3 bases from J, the junction contained 14 bases not matched to a gene. The CDR3 region is CASNLFGGGPLYEQYF. The CDR3 DNA sequence: TGTGCCAGCAACCTTTTCGGCGGGGGGCCACTCTACGAGCAGTACTTC.

There are a few counts of this clonotype. J is TRBJ1-3 and V is TRBV29-1, with 8 bases aligning to TRBD1. Germline CDR1 and CDR2: SQVTM and ANQGSEA. The CDR3 length is 14 residues. Germline trimming cut 4 bases from V and 8 bases from J; bases unmatched to any gene: 10. CDR3 sequence (DNA): TGCAGCGTTGCGTCCCAGGGGGCGCCGGACACCATATATTTT. Its translation is CSVASQGAPDTIYF. The whole variable domain, remainder taken from reference TRBV29-1 and TRBJ1-3, is SAVISQKPSRDICQRGTSLTIQCQVDSQVTMMFWYRQQPGQSLTLIATANQGSEATYESGFVIDKFPISRPNLTFSTLTVSNMSPEDSSIYLCSVASQGAPDTIYFGEGSWLTVV.

This clonotype was detected only a few times. V and J are TRBV20-1 and TRBJ2-2, with D uncertain. Germline CDR1 reads DFQATT; CDR2 reads SNEGSKA (reference sequence). This CDR3 comprises 16 residues. The V and J ends lost 3 bases and 0 bases respectively, with 14 bases between them. The CDR3, as DNA: TGCAGTGCTAGGGGTACGACGCGCGCGAACACCGGGGAGCTGTTTTTT. It yields the protein CSARGTTRANTGELFF.

This clonotype was counted between two and nine times. The chain has TRBV20-1 and TRBJ2-7, with D possibly being TRBD2 (7 bases). The CDR3 has 14 residues. Germline V gives CDR1 DFQATT, CDR2 SNEGSKA (reference sequence). V dropped 4 bases and J dropped 4 bases, with 17 bases sitting between them. Here the CDR3 reads CSATSRGGVYEQYF. In nucleotides, the CDR3 is TGCAGTGCTACCTCAAGGGGGGGGGTGTACGAGCAGTACTTC.

The V gene is TRBV27, the J gene TRBJ2-1; D may be TRBD1 (5 bases). Trimming shortened V by 6 bases and J by 4 bases, and 19 bases separated the two germline ends. Germline V gene sequence: CDR1 MNHEY, CDR2 SMNVEV (reference sequence). CDR3 length: 16 residues. The CDR3 is CASSRPTSTGYNEQFF. DNA for the CDR3: TGTGCCAGCAGCCGCCCGACTTCTACAGGATACAATGAGCAGTTCTTC.